Below, 30 T cell receptor beta chains from the same sample are listed, as sequenced in a study of blood T cell repertoires in COVID-19. Method: immunoSEQ multiplex PCR; TCRdb's copy keeps in-frame clones and lacks some. The table has around 50,000 clones, about nine tenths seen once. Sequenced: peripheral blood. These TCRs come from a man over 45 with active COVID-19.

This CDR3 is CAIRGGANEKLFF. CDR3 sequence (DNA): TGTGCCATCAGGGGGGGTGCTAATGAAAAACTGTTTTTT. The chain combines TRBV10-3 with TRBJ1-4; tentative D call: TRBD1 (5 bases). Germline CDR1 is ENHRY and CDR2 is SYGVKD. This CDR3 spans 13 amino acids. Trimming pared 6 bases from V and 3 bases from J, leaving 8 bases between.

The chain uses TRBV2 and TRBJ1-2; the match to TRBD1 covers 10 bases. With 6 bases clipped from V and 5 bases from J, the junction kept 6 bases outside the gene matches. The CDR3 spans 14 residues. Per germline, CDR1 SNHLY and CDR2 FYNNEI. CDR3 bases: TGTGCCAGCAGAGGGACAGGGGAAGGGTATGGCTACACCTTC. Protein product: CASRGTGEGYGYTF.

This clone was picked up one time. The J gene is TRBJ1-2, the V gene TRBV7-3; 7 nucleotides match TRBD1. The CDR3 is 14 amino acids. Losses at the gene ends were 1 base for V and 4 bases for J; bases not matched to a gene: 3. Per the germline V gene, CDR1 is SGHTA and CDR2 is FQGTGA. The CDR3 bases are TGTGCCAGCAGCTTAAAGGGGGCTAGCTATGGCTACACCTTC. Translating gives CASSLKGASYGYTF.

Details on this clone: Other DNA sequences in the same sample also yield this CDR3. This chain connects TRBV6-5 to TRBJ1-5; D call uncertain. This CDR3 comprises 13 residues. CDR1 is MNHEY and CDR2 is SVGAGI in the germline V gene. V was cut by 2 bases and J by 3 bases, with 5 bases left in between. The CDR3 here is CASSYELNQPQHF. CDR3 DNA: TGTGCCAGCAGTTACGAGCTCAATCAGCCCCAGCATTTT.

The chain combines TRBV6-2 or TRBV6-3 with TRBJ2-7; 7 bases match TRBD2. The junction had 10 bases not matched to a gene; V was cut back by 2 bases and J by 9 bases. Germline assignment: CDR1 MNHEY and CDR2 SVGEGT. CDR3 size: 14 residues. CDR3 nucleotides: TGTGCCAGCAGTTACGTGGAGACGGCTAGCGGGCAGTACTTC. Translation: CASSYVETASGQYF.

The table lists this clone with a few counts. This sequence joins TRBV28 and TRBJ2-3; TRBD1 is a possible D gene (5 bases). Trimming stripped 7 bases from V and 3 bases from J, with 23 bases between. CDR3 length: 17 residues. The germline V gene has CDR1 MDHEN and CDR2 SYDVKM. CDR3 coding DNA: TGTGCCAGCAAGGGGTCCTTTGAATTGGGTGGAACAGATACGCAGTATTTT. Translation: CASKGSFELGGTDTQYF.

The genes are TRBV11-3 and TRBJ2-1, with TRBD2 identical over 7 bases. The CDR3 totals 17 residues. Trimming cost V 1 base and J 3 bases; bases outside gene matches: 9. Looked up from germline, CDR1 is SGHNT and CDR2 is YENEEA. CDR3 sequence reads: CASSLARVGGGYNEQFF. CDR3 in DNA: TGTGCCAGCAGCTTAGCAAGGGTGGGCGGGGGCTACAATGAGCAGTTCTTC.

The V and J genes are TRBV7-8 and TRBJ1-4; D uncertain. The ends were cut back, 1 base at V and 4 bases at J, with 4 bases in the middle. The CDR3 spans 13 residues. The germline gives CDR1 SGHVS, CDR2 FQNEAQ. CDR3 sequence: CASSLVHNEKLFF. The DNA for the CDR3 is TGTGCCAGCAGCTTAGTTCATAATGAAAAACTGTTTTTT.

This clone was seen more than once but under ten times. The gene calls are TRBV9 and TRBJ1-3, with 10 bases lining up with TRBD1. J was trimmed by 3 bases and V by 4 bases; bases with no gene match: 10. The germline V gene encodes CDR1 SGDLS and CDR2 YYNGEE. The CDR3 has 17 amino acids. This CDR3 reads CASSPRDRGDYGNTIYF. In DNA, the CDR3 is TGTGCCAGCAGCCCACGGGACAGGGGAGATTATGGAAACACCATATATTTT.

In this sample, this clone turned up once. V gene TRBV7-9 combines with J gene TRBJ2-1, with D perhaps matching TRBD2 (7 bases). V shed 2 bases and J shed 15 bases, with 20 bases lying between them. CDR3 length: 14 amino acids. Germline values: CDR1 SEHNR, CDR2 FQNEAQ (reference sequence). The chain's CDR3 is CASSLIGGASGPFF. For the CDR3, the DNA is TGTGCCAGCAGCTTAATTGGGGGGGCTAGCGGCCCGTTCTTC.

The chain joins TRBV29-1 to TRBJ2-7; 7 bases are shared with TRBD1. This CDR3 region has 14 residues. Trimming at V came to 4 bases and at J to 2 bases, leaving 8 bases not matched to a gene. Per the germline V gene, CDR1 is SQVTM and CDR2 is ANQGSEA. The CDR3 here is CSVALQGRTYEQYF. The CDR3 DNA follows: TGCAGCGTTGCGTTACAGGGGCGGACCTACGAGCAGTACTTC.

The chain links TRBV2 to TRBJ1-5, with D tentatively TRBD1 (6 bases). Per the germline V gene, CDR1 is SNHLY and CDR2 is FYNNEI. This CDR3 has 14 amino acids. Trimming removed 4 bases from V and 2 bases from J, with 9 bases in between. Written as DNA, the CDR3 is TGTGCCAGCAGTGGAAACAGGGGCAATCAGCCCCAGCATTTT. This sequence encodes CASSGNRGNQPQHF.

This clone was seen a handful of times. The CDR3 DNA is TGTGCCAGCAGTTCCTTCAGGGGCCCCGTCTCTGGAAACACCATATATTTT. Translation: CASSSFRGPVSGNTIYF. The rearrangement uses TRBV28 and TRBJ1-3; D may be TRBD1 (6 bases). Germline V gene sequence: CDR1 MDHEN, CDR2 SYDVKM. The CDR3 consists of 17 residues. V was clipped by 4 bases and J by 0 bases, with 16 bases between them.

J is TRBJ1-1 and V is TRBV5-1; D not certain. Trimming removed 4 bases from V and 1 base from J, with 14 bases in between. The CDR3 length is 15 residues. Germline-derived CDR1 and CDR2 are SGHRS and YFSETQ. CDR3 region: CASSPILSTNTEAFF. The CDR3, as DNA: TGCGCCAGCAGCCCGATTCTGTCTACGAACACTGAAGCTTTCTTT.

The V gene is TRBV19, the J gene TRBJ2-1; 8 nucleotides align to TRBD2. Germline CDR1 LNHDA, CDR2 SQIVND (reference sequence). With V trimmed by 5 bases and J by 8 bases, 20 bases remained unmatched. The CDR3 is 18 amino acids. The CDR3 sequence is CASSLLGGAGVAMDEQFF. The DNA for the CDR3 is TGTGCCAGTAGTCTCCTGGGGGGAGCGGGGGTCGCTATGGATGAGCAGTTCTTC.

This clone was counted a single time. V is TRBV7-2 and J is TRBJ2-3; weak D call: TRBD2 (6 bases). Between the trimmed V and J ends, which lost 1 base and 1 base, there was a span of 15 bases. CDR3 size: 17 residues. Per germline, CDR1 SGHTA and CDR2 FQGNSA. The CDR3 is CASSLGRLSGRTDTQYF. As DNA, the CDR3 is TGTGCCAGCAGCTTAGGCCGCCTAAGCGGGCGCACAGATACGCAGTATTTT.

The CDR3 DNA follows: TGTGCCAGCAGAGGGACAGCTGGTTACGAAGCTTTCTTT. Encoded protein: CASRGTAGYEAFF. The chain combines TRBV12-3 or TRBV12-4 with TRBJ1-1; 7 nucleotides match TRBD1. CDR3 size: 13 residues. The V segment lost 6 bases and the J segment 8 bases; nucleotides outside the gene matches: 9.

This clone appeared once. The chain combines TRBV28 with TRBJ1-1; D unclear. The CDR3 sequence is 14 residues long. Germline V gives CDR1 MDHEN, CDR2 SYDVKM. V lost 6 bases and J lost 0, with 11 bases in between. CDR3 sequence reads: CASRPGGLNTEAFF. CDR3 bases: TGTGCCAGCAGGCCTGGAGGGCTGAACACTGAAGCTTTCTTT. The full variable domain, completed using reference TRBV28 and TRBJ1-1, is DVKVTQSSRYLVKRTGEKVFLECVQDMDHENMFWYRQDPGLGLRLIYFSYDVKMKEKGDIPEGYSVSREKKERFSLILESASTNQTSMYLCASRPGGLNTEAFFGQGTRLTVV.

The rearrangement joins TRBV6-2 or TRBV6-3 to TRBJ1-5; 8 nucleotides line up with TRBD1. V was clipped by 4 bases and J by 5 bases; unmatched bases: 7. The CDR3 has 15 residues. The germline V gene encodes CDR1 MNHEY and CDR2 SVGEGT. In DNA form, the CDR3 reads TGTGCCAGCAGTTCCGGACAGGGTAGTTATCAGCCCCAGCATTTT. Protein product: CASSSGQGSYQPQHF.

The chain couples TRBV9 to TRBJ2-7, with unresolved D. Germline CDR1 SGDLS, CDR2 YYNGEE. The CDR3 is made up of 15 amino acids. Trimming pared 4 bases from V and 2 bases from J, leaving 16 bases between. The CDR3 bases are TGTGCCAGCAGCCGAAGCCAAATGCAAGCCTACGAGCAGTACTTC. Residues: CASSRSQMQAYEQYF.

The V call is TRBV7-2, the J call TRBJ2-3, with 15 bases fitting TRBD2. The CDR3 loop spans 16 amino acids. CDR1 is SGHTA and CDR2 is FQGNSA in the germline V gene. The ends lost 4 bases at V and 3 bases at J; junction bases unmatched: 2. The CDR3 DNA sequence: TGTGCCAGCAGCTCCGGACTAGCGGGGGGGACAGATACGCAGTATTTT. Amino acid sequence: CASSSGLAGGTDTQYF.

The rearrangement uses TRBV7-9 and TRBJ2-1; D possibly corresponds to TRBD1 (5 bases). CDR3 length equals 17 residues. Trimming took 1 base from V and 4 from J, leaving 17 bases between them. Germline values: CDR1 SEHNR, CDR2 FQNEAQ (reference sequence). This CDR3 is CASSLGVTGARYNEQFF. The DNA of the CDR3 is TGTGCCAGCAGCTTAGGCGTTACAGGAGCCAGGTACAATGAGCAGTTCTTC.

The chain has TRBV18 and TRBJ2-7, with a possible D match to TRBD1 (5 bases). The CDR3 is 12 residues long. V was pared by 4 bases and J by 3 bases, with 7 bases between. CDR1 and CDR2 (germline): KGHSH, LQKENI. The CDR3 spells CASSLDSYEQYF. CDR3 sequence (DNA): TGTGCCAGCTCACTTGACAGCTACGAGCAGTACTTC.

This chain uses TRBV6-5 with TRBJ1-2; 7 positions match TRBD1. The germline V gene encodes CDR1 MNHEY and CDR2 SVGAGI. The CDR3 totals 11 residues. Unmatched junction bases numbered 3, after V lost 6 bases and J lost 8 bases. CDR3 region: CASRRQGGYTF. Written as DNA, the CDR3 is TGTGCCAGCAGACGACAGGGCGGCTACACCTTC.

V and J are TRBV5-4 and TRBJ1-2; TRBD1 matches 7 bases. V lost 4 bases to trimming and J lost 9 bases; unmatched junction nucleotides: 15. The germline V gene has CDR1 SGHNT and CDR2 YYREEE (reference sequence). CDR3 length: 15 residues. CDR3 residues: CASSGRQGRVDRYTF. The CDR3 nucleotides read TGTGCCAGCAGCGGACGACAGGGAAGGGTTGATCGCTACACCTTC.

This CDR3 reads CASSLVGSESTEAFF. CDR3 DNA: TGTGCCAGCAGCTTAGTGGGCAGTGAATCCACTGAAGCTTTCTTT. This rearrangement joins TRBV7-2 to TRBJ1-1; D gene uncertain. CDR1 SGHTA and CDR2 FQGNSA come from the germline V gene. V was cut by 1 base and J by 4 bases, with 13 bases left in between. The CDR3 runs 15 residues. Using reference TRBV7-2 and TRBJ1-1 for the parts outside the CDR3, the full variable domain is GAGVSQSPSNKVTEKGKDVELRCDPISGHTALYWYRQSLGQGLEFLIYFQGNSAPDKSGLPSDRFSAERTGGSVSTLTIQRTQQEDSAVYLCASSLVGSESTEAFFGQGTRLTVV.

J is TRBJ2-2 and V is TRBV18, with 11 bases identical to TRBD2. Germline values: CDR1 KGHSH, CDR2 LQKENI. The CDR3 sequence is 17 residues long. V dropped 3 bases and J dropped 5; count of bases not matched to a gene: 8. The CDR3 coding sequence is TGTGCCAGCTCACCTACCCTTACTAGCGGGAGAACCGGGGAGCTGTTTTTT. Translation gives CASSPTLTSGRTGELFF.

The rearrangement links TRBV11-2 to TRBJ2-1; 9 positions match TRBD2. J gave up 3 bases and V 6 bases, and 9 bases lay outside the gene matches. The germline gives CDR1 SGHAT, CDR2 FQNNGV. The CDR3 sequence is 16 residues long. CDR3 amino acids: CASSKIAGARYNEQFF. In DNA form, the CDR3 reads TGTGCCAGCAGTAAAATAGCGGGAGCGCGCTACAATGAGCAGTTCTTC. The whole variable domain, filled in from reference TRBV11-2 and TRBJ2-1, reads EAGVAQSPRYKIIEKRQSVAFWCNPISGHATLYWYQQILGQGPKLLIQFQNNGVVDDSQLPKDRFSAERLKGVDSTLKIQPAKLEDSAVYLCASSKIAGARYNEQFFGPGTRLTVL.

The CDR3 nucleotides are TGTGCCAGCAGTCAAAGCTCAGGGACAAGACTCGATCAGCCCCAGCATTTT. This translates into CASSQSSGTRLDQPQHF. The gene calls are TRBV28 and TRBJ1-5; tentative D call: TRBD1 (6 bases). Germline loops: CDR1 MDHEN, CDR2 SYDVKM. The V gene lost 5 bases and the J gene lost 5 bases, with 22 bases spanning the gap. There are 17 residues in the CDR3.

The gene calls are TRBV5-4 and TRBJ2-5; 11 nucleotides line up with TRBD2. With 3 bases clipped from V and 5 bases from J, the junction kept 9 bases outside the gene matches. Germline CDR1 reads SGHNT; CDR2 reads YYREEE (reference sequence). The CDR3 length is 16 residues. CDR3 sequence: CASSSISGGAFETQYF. The CDR3 region has the DNA TGTGCCAGCAGCTCGATTAGCGGGGGGGCCTTTGAGACCCAGTACTTC.